This TCR beta chain was profiled in a study of OX40 agonist ivuxolimab in advanced cancers. The overall study: An agonistic anti-OX40 (CD134) antibody, ivuxolimab, was used to treat the patients. The dose-escalation cohort had hepatocellular carcinoma, melanoma, renal cell or head and neck cancer. Overall study results and limits: CD8+ T cells were the subset that, on average, had more expanded clones than CD4+. Partial responders at 0.1-3.0 mg/kg had among the lowest clonal expansion.

The germline gives CDR1 SGHNT, CDR2 YYREEE (reference sequence). The CDR3 is 20 residues long. V gave up 3 bases and J gave up 0 bases, with 22 bases separating them. Measured with immunoSEQ multiplex PCR; TCRdb has only the in-frame clones, and not every one. The sample lists 90,000 to 120,000 clones; over 75% were seen once. With respect to this clone: Its antigen is undetermined.

This TCR derives from an adult with an advanced solid tumor such as melanoma, head and neck, liver or kidney cancer. This chain links TRBV5-4 with TRBJ2-6; unclear D gene. The specimen comprised CD4+ or CD8+ T cells sorted from blood, sampled in a trial of the OX40 agonist ivuxolimab. CDR3 loop: CASSSRIVANPISGANVLTF. The CDR3 nucleotides read TGTGCCAGCAGCTCGCGGATAGTAGCTAATCCGATCTCTGGGGCCAACGTCCTGACTTTC.